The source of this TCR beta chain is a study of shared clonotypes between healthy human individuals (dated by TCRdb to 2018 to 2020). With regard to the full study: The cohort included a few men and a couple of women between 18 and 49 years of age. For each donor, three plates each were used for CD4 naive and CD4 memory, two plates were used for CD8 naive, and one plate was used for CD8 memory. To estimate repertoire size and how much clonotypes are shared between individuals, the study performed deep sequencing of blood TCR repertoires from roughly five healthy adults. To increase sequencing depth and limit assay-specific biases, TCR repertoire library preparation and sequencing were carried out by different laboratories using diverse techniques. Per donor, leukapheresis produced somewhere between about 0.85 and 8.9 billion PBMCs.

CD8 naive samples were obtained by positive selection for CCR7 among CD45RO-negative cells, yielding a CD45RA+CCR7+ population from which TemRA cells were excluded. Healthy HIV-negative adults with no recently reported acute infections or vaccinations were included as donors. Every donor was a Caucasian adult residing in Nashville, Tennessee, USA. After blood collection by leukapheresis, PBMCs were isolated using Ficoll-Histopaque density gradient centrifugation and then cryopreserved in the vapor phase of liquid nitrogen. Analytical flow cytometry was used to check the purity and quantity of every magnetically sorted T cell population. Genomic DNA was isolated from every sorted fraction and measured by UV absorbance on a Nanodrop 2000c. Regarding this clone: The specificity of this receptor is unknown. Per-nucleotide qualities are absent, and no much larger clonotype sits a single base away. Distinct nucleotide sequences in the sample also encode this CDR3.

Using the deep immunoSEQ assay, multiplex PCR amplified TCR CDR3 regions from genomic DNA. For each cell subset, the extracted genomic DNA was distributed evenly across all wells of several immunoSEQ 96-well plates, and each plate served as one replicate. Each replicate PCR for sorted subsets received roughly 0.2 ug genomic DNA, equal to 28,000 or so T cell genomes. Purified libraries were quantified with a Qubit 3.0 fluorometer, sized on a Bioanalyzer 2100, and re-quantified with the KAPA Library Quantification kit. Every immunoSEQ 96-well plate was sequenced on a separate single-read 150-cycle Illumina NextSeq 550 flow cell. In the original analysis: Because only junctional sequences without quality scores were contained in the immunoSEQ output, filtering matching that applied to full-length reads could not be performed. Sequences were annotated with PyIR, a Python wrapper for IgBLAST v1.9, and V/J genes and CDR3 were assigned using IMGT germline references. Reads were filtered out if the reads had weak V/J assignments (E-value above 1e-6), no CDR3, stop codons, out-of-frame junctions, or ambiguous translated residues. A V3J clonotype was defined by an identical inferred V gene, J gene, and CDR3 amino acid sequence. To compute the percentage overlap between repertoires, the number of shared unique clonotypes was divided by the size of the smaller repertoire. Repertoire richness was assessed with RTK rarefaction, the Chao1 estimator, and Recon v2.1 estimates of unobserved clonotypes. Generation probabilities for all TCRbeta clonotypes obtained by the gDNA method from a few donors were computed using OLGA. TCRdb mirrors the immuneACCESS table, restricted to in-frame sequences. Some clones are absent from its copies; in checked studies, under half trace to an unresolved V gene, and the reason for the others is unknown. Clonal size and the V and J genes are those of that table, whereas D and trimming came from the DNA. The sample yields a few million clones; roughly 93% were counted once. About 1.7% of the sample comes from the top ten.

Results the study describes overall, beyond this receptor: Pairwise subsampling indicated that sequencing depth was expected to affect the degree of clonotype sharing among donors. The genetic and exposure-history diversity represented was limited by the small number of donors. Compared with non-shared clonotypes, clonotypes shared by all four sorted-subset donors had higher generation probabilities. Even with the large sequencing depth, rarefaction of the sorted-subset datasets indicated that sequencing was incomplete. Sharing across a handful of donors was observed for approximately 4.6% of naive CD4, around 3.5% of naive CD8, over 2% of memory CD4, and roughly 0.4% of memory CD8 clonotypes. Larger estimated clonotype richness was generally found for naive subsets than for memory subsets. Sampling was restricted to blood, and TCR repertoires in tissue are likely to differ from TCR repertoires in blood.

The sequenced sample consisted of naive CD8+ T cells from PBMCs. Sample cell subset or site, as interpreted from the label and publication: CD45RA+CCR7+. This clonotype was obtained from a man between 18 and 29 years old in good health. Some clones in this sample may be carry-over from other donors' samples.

The DNA is TGTGCCAGCAGTTTAATTGGCGGCAATCAGCCCCAGCATTTT. It encodes CASSLIGGNQPQHF. The V gene is TRBV27 and the J gene is TRBJ1-5; a confident D gene designation cannot be given. Looking up the germline V gene (reference sequence) yields CDR1 MNHEY and CDR2 SMNVEV. V is clipped by 2 bases and J by 2 bases, and the sequence between their germline boundaries is 7 bases long. From the cysteine up to the phenylalanine, the CDR3 has a length of 14 residues. Only the CDR3 portion is preserved as DNA: 42 bases, with reading frame beginning at the first base.